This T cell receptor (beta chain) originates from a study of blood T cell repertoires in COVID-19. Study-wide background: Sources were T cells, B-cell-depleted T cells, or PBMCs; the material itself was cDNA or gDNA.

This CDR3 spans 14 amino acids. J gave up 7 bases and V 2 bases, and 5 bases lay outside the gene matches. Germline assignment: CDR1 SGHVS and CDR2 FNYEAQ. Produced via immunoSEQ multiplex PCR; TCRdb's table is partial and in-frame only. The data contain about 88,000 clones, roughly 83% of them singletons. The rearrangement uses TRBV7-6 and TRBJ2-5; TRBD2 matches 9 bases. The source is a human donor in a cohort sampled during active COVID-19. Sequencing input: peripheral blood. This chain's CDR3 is CASSLQERGATQYF. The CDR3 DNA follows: TGTGCCAGCAGCTTACAAGAGCGGGGGGCGACCCAGTACTTC. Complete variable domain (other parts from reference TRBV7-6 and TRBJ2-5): GAGVSQSPRYKVTKRGQDVALRCDPISGHVSLYWYRQALGQGPEFLTYFNYEAQQDKSGLPNDRFSAERPEGSISTLTIQRTEQRDSAMYRCASSLQERGATQYFGPGTRLLVL.